The T cell receptor (beta chain) described here comes from a study of T cells in Graves' hyperthyroidism and ophthalmopathy. Trimming cost V 3 bases and J 0 bases, with 6 bases left between them. This CDR3 spans 15 amino acids. Germline assignment: CDR1 LNHNV and CDR2 YYDKDF (reference sequence). The investigators amplified TCR beta CDR3 regions from RNA transcripts. The HTBI primer set served for first-round RT-PCR of the TCR CDR3. TCRdb re-called the multiplex PCR reads with MiXCR, one entry per CDR3 protein. The sample records 600,000 to 700,000 distinct CDR3 sequences, about 45% being singletons. Sequencing input: peripheral blood or thyroid tissue (not recorded which). The chain recombines TRBV15 with TRBJ2-6; no clear D gene. The clonotype was recovered from an adult man with Graves' disease, either hyperthyroidism or ophthalmopathy (not recorded which). In DNA form, the CDR3 reads TGTGCCACCAGCAGCTTACCCTCTGGGGCCAACGTCCTGACTTTC. As protein: CATSSLPSGANVLTF.